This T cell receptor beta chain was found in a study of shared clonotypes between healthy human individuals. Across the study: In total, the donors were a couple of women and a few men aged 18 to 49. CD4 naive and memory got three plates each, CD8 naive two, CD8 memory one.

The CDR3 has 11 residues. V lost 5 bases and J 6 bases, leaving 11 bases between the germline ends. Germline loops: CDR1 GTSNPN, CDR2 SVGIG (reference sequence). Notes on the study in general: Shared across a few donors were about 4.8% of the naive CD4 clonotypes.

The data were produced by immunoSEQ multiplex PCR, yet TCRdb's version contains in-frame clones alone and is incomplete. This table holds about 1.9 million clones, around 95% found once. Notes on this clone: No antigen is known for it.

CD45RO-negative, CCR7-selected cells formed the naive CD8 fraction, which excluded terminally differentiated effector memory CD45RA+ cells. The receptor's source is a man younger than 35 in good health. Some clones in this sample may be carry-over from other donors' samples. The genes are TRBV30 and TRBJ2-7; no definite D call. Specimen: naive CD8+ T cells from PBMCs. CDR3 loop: CAWEFRGEQYF. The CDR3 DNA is TGTGCCTGGGAATTTCGAGGCGAGCAGTACTTC.